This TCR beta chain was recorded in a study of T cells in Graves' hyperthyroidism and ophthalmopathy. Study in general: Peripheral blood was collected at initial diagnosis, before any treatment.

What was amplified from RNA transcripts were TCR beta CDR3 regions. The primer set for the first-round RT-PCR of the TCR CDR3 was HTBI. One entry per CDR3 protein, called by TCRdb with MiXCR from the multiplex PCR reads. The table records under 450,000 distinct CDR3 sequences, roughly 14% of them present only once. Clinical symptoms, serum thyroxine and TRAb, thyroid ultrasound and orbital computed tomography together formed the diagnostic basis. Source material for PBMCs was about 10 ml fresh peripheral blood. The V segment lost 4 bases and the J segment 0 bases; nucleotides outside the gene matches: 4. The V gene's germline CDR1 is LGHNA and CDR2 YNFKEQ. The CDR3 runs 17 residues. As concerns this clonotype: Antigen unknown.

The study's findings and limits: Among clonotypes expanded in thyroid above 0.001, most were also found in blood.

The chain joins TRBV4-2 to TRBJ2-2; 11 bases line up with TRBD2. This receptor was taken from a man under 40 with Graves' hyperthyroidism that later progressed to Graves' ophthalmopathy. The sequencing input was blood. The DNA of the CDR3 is TGTGCCAGCAGCCTCAGACTAGCGGGGACGAACACCGGGGAGCTGTTTTTT. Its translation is CASSLRLAGTNTGELFF.